These 32 T cell receptor beta chains were sequenced from one sample in a study of graft-versus-host responses after intestinal transplantation. Libraries were prepared by immunoSEQ multiplex PCR; TCRdb keeps only in-frame clonotypes and omits some of them. This table holds tens of thousands of clones, roughly 90% found once. No cognate antigen is known for these TCRs. The specimen comprised unstimulated CD4+ T cells sorted from spleen or lymph node cells, sampled before transplant. The source is a human donor who was the organ donor for an intestinal transplant.

This rearrangement joins TRBV5-6 to TRBJ2-7, with TRBD1 matching 10 bases. The CDR3 has 14 amino acids. Trimming removed 2 bases from V and 7 bases from J; junction bases left unmatched: 6. CDR1 is SGHDT, CDR2 YYEEEE, per germline. The CDR3 DNA sequence: TGTGCCAGCAGCTTCCGACAGGGGGCGCGGGAGCAGTACTTC. It is translated as CASSFRQGAREQYF.

This clone was observed a single time. The chain employs TRBV28 and TRBJ2-7, with D perhaps TRBD1 (5 bases). CDR1 and CDR2 from the germline V gene are MDHEN and SYDVKM. This CDR3 region has 13 residues. The V end lost 5 bases, the J end lost 1 base, and 9 bases lay between the germline ends. CDR3 DNA: TGTGCCAGCAGTCCCGGACATTCCTACGAGCAGTACTTC. Translated: CASSPGHSYEQYF.

CDR3 amino acids: CASSSYLRQGSTSYNSPLHF. In DNA form, the CDR3 reads TGTGCCAGCAGTAGCTACCTCCGACAGGGGTCGACCTCCTATAATTCACCCCTCCACTTT. The chain joins TRBV28 to TRBJ1-6; TRBD1 agrees at 8 bases. J was trimmed by 0 bases and V by 5 bases; bases with no gene match: 15. The CDR3 runs 20 residues. The germline CDR1 and CDR2 sequences are MDHEN and SYDVKM.

The chain combines TRBV6-5 with TRBJ2-7, with D tentatively TRBD2 (6 bases). Trimming took off 2 bases at V and 6 bases at J, with 14 bases between the two ends. This CDR3 has 14 residues. CDR1 is MNHEY and CDR2 is SVGAGI in the germline V gene. CDR3 in amino acids: CASSYGREVGEQYF. DNA for the CDR3: TGTGCCAGCAGTTACGGCAGGGAGGTTGGCGAGCAGTACTTC.

This chain joins TRBV27 and TRBJ1-5; 7 bases fit TRBD1. V trimming: 5 bases; J trimming: 2 bases; junction bases outside the gene matches: 15. Germline V gives CDR1 MNHEY, CDR2 SMNVEV (reference sequence). This CDR3 has 18 amino acids. The CDR3 protein is CASSPLPARGDGNQPQHF. In DNA, the CDR3 is TGTGCCAGCAGTCCCTTACCCGCCAGGGGGGACGGCAATCAGCCCCAGCATTTT.

The chain is built from TRBV6-5 and TRBJ1-2; TRBD1 might be the D (6 bases). The CDR3 covers 14 residues. Trimming removed 6 bases at V and 3 bases at J, with 14 bases between. Germline assignment: CDR1 MNHEY and CDR2 SVGAGI. CDR3 nucleotides: TGTGCCAGCAGCGACAGGTATTCTGACTATGGCTACACCTTC. It translates to CASSDRYSDYGYTF.

The V gene is TRBV11-2, the J gene TRBJ2-1, with D uncertain. Deletions cut 8 bases from V and 3 bases from J, with 8 bases between. The CDR3 sequence is 12 residues long. Germline V gene lookup returns CDR1 SGHAT and CDR2 FQNNGV. Written as DNA, the CDR3 is TGTGCCAGCGGTCAGATCTACAATGAGCAGTTCTTC. It is translated as CASGQIYNEQFF. The variable domain in full, with the rest retrieved from reference TRBV11-2 and TRBJ2-1, is EAGVAQSPRYKIIEKRQSVAFWCNPISGHATLYWYQQILGQGPKLLIQFQNNGVVDDSQLPKDRFSAERLKGVDSTLKIQPAKLEDSAVYLCASGQIYNEQFFGPGTRLTVL.

The CDR3 is CASSFRDSRRDTQYF. The CDR3, as DNA: TGTGCCAGCAGCTTCCGGGACTCCCGACGAGATACGCAGTATTTT. This chain links TRBV7-9 with TRBJ2-3, with D perhaps TRBD2 (6 bases). V was pared by 3 bases and J by 5 bases, with 15 bases between. The CDR3 runs 15 residues. Germline V gene data show CDR1 as SEHNR and CDR2 as FQNEAQ (reference sequence).

There are a few counts of this clone. The rearrangement links TRBV21-1 to TRBJ1-2. TRBV21-1 counts as a pseudogene. The CDR3 is 14 residues long. The CDR3 DNA reads TGTGCCAGCAGCAATAAGACGGGGGGGGCTGGCTACACCTTC. Translating it yields CASSNKTGGAGYTF.

This clone has only one observation. The rearrangement uses TRBV4-1 and TRBJ2-6, with D hard to call. V lost 3 bases, J lost 0 bases, and 6 bases lay in between. The CDR3 is made up of 15 amino acids. Germline CDR1 and CDR2: MGHRA and YSYEKL. CDR3 amino acids: CASSQESSGANVLTF. The CDR3 DNA reads TGCGCCAGCAGCCAGGAGAGCTCTGGGGCCAACGTCCTGACTTTC.

This clone was recorded only once. The chain has TRBV11-1 and TRBJ2-1; weak D call: TRBD2 (6 bases). V was trimmed by 1 base and J by 0 bases, leaving 13 bases between them. In germline, CDR1 is SGHAT, CDR2 FQDESV (reference sequence). The CDR3 covers 17 residues. In DNA form, the CDR3 reads TGTGCCAGCAGCTTAGGGGGGACTGGGAGCTCCTACAATGAGCAGTTCTTC. Its translation is CASSLGGTGSSYNEQFF.

Only a few counts were recorded for this clone. This chain uses TRBV7-9 with TRBJ2-1; 11 bases are a match to TRBD2. CDR1 and CDR2 (germline): SEHNR, FQNEAQ (reference sequence). CDR3 length: 18 amino acids. V lost 4 bases and J lost 0; bases outside the gene matches: 8. CDR3 coding DNA: TGTGCCAGCAGCTCCGGGACTAGCGGACCGAGCTCCTACAATGAGCAGTTCTTC. Translation: CASSSGTSGPSSYNEQFF. Variable domain in full (rest from reference TRBV7-9 and TRBJ2-1): DTGVSQNPRHKITKRGQNVTFRCDPISEHNRLYWYRQTLGQGPEFLTYFQNEAQLEKSRLLSDRFSAERPKGSFSTLEIQRTEQGDSAMYLCASSSGTSGPSSYNEQFFGPGTRLTVL.

The chain uses TRBV2 and TRBJ1-1; D gene ambiguous. The CDR3 covers 12 residues. With 2 bases removed from V and 7 bases from J, the gap between germline ends came to 8 bases. Germline CDR1 and CDR2: SNHLY and FYNNEI. CDR3 sequence: CASSESRLEAFF. CDR3 in DNA: TGTGCCAGCAGTGAATCGAGACTTGAAGCTTTCTTT.

The chain links TRBV29-1 to TRBJ1-3; D possibly corresponds to TRBD1 (6 bases). The CDR3 contains 13 residues. Trimming left V 6 bases short and J 4 bases short, with 13 bases between. From germline, CDR1 is SQVTM and CDR2 ANQGSEA. CDR3 bases: TGCAGCGTCGCCAGACAGGCGGGAAACACCATATATTTT. Its protein product is CSVARQAGNTIYF.

J is TRBJ2-1 and V is TRBV6-5; D uncertain. V was pared by 6 bases and J by 9 bases, with 18 bases between. This CDR3 is built from 14 residues. In germline, CDR1 is MNHEY, CDR2 SVGAGI. CDR3 bases: TGTGCCAGCAGCTCCGCCCGGAGAGGCATTGAGCAGTTCTTC. The encoded protein is CASSSARRGIEQFF.

This clone was detected a few times. V and J are TRBV15 and TRBJ2-6; no reliable D call. The germline V gene encodes CDR1 LNHNV and CDR2 YYDKDF (reference sequence). This CDR3 comprises 13 residues. V lost 8 bases and J lost 0, with 5 bases in between. The CDR3 nucleotides read TGTGCCACCCGTCCCTCTGGGGCCAACGTCCTGACTTTC. It codes for CATRPSGANVLTF.

The chain recombines TRBV5-4 with TRBJ2-1, with TRBD2 matching 13 bases. The CDR3 extends over 19 amino acids. CDR1 SGHNT and CDR2 YYREEE come from the germline V gene (reference sequence). J gave up 1 base and V 5 bases, and 12 bases lay outside the gene matches. CDR3 coding DNA: TGTGCCAGCAGTGCCGGGACTAGCGGGGCCTTAGTATCCTACAATGAGCAGTTCTTC. It translates to CASSAGTSGALVSYNEQFF.

This clone appeared a few times. V and J are TRBV7-3 and TRBJ2-5; D might be TRBD2 (6 bases). Trimming shortened V by 5 bases and J by 5 bases, and 15 bases separated the two germline ends. CDR3 length equals 14 residues. Germline CDR1 reads SGHTA; CDR2 reads FQGTGA. The CDR3 DNA sequence: TGTGCCAGCAGCCCGACCGGGAGAGGGGAGACCCAGTACTTC. It specifies CASSPTGRGETQYF.

The chain carries TRBV4-1 and TRBJ2-1; D gene unclear. Germline CDR1 is MGHRA and CDR2 is YSYEKL. The CDR3 sequence is 15 residues long. Trimming stripped 6 bases from V and 4 bases from J, with 16 bases between. The CDR3 reads CASSITTLLYNEQFF. CDR3 in DNA: TGCGCCAGCAGTATAACCACTCTCCTTTACAATGAGCAGTTCTTC.

The chain carries TRBV23-1 and TRBJ2-3; 12 nucleotides line up with TRBD2. TRBV23-1 is treated as an ORF (open reading frame) with a function not yet certain. This CDR3 contains 19 residues. After removal of 2 bases from V and 3 bases from J, the junction contained 12 bases not matched to a gene. The CDR3 spells CASSQLGLAGGQGTDTQYF. CDR3 coding DNA: TGCGCCAGCAGTCAACTGGGCCTAGCGGGGGGGCAGGGAACAGATACGCAGTATTTT.

V gene TRBV7-3 combines with J gene TRBJ1-1; 8 bases fit TRBD1. The CDR3 runs to 15 residues. Germline V gives CDR1 SGHTA, CDR2 FQGTGA. V lost 3 bases, J lost 5 bases, and 8 bases stayed unmatched. CDR3 in DNA: TGTGCCAGCAGCTTGGACGGACAGGGTAGGACTGAAGCTTTCTTT. This encodes CASSLDGQGRTEAFF.

V is TRBV30 and J is TRBJ1-2; D uncertain. The CDR3 is 13 amino acids. Trimming removed 2 bases at V and 1 base at J, with 8 bases between. Germline V gives CDR1 GTSNPN, CDR2 SVGIG (reference sequence). The CDR3 is CAWSPRLNYGYTF. In DNA form, the CDR3 reads TGTGCCTGGAGTCCCAGACTTAACTATGGCTACACCTTC.

The chain joins TRBV28 to TRBJ2-5; 9 bases align to TRBD2. V lost 2 bases and J lost 3; bases outside the gene matches: 7. There are 16 residues in the CDR3. Germline CDR1 reads MDHEN; CDR2 reads SYDVKM. CDR3 DNA: TGTGCCAGCAGTTTAACCACAGCGGGAGGAGAAGAGACCCAGTACTTC. Its protein is CASSLTTAGGEETQYF. Full variable domain (rest looked up from reference TRBV28 and TRBJ2-5): DVKVTQSSRYLVKRTGEKVFLECVQDMDHENMFWYRQDPGLGLRLIYFSYDVKMKEKGDIPEGYSVSREKKERFSLILESASTNQTSMYLCASSLTTAGGEETQYFGPGTRLLVL.

The V and J genes are TRBV10-1 and TRBJ2-2, with a tentative D call TRBD2 (6 bases). In germline, CDR1 is WNHNN, CDR2 SYGVQD (reference sequence). The CDR3 is 15 residues long. V was shortened by 5 bases and J by 0 bases, with 10 bases between the two germline ends. The CDR3 sequence is CASSWTIPNTGELFF. Written as DNA, the CDR3 is TGCGCCAGCAGTTGGACTATCCCGAACACCGGGGAGCTGTTTTTT.

This chain uses TRBV6-6 with TRBJ2-7; TRBD2 aligns across 10 bases. Germline CDR1 reads MNHNY; CDR2 reads SVGAGI (reference sequence). The CDR3 contains 11 residues. The CDR3 region has the DNA TGTGTCACTAGCGGGACCTACGAGCAGTACTTC. Protein sequence: CVTSGTYEQYF.

The chain employs TRBV2 and TRBJ2-3, with TRBD2 as a possible D gene (6 bases). From germline, CDR1 is SNHLY and CDR2 FYNNEI. This CDR3 comprises 16 residues. The V and J ends lost 7 bases and 0 bases respectively, with 17 bases between them. The CDR3 coding sequence is TGTGCCAGCACACAACGGGGGTTTGCTAGCACAGATACGCAGTATTTT. It is translated as CASTQRGFASTDTQYF.

In this sample, this clone turned up once. The chain links TRBV28 to TRBJ1-2, with 10 nucleotides matching TRBD1. CDR3 length: 17 residues. The germline CDR1 and CDR2 sequences are MDHEN and SYDVKM. Germline trimming cut 6 bases from V and 0 bases from J; bases unmatched to any gene: 10. The CDR3: CASSRNRDRGSNYGYTF. The CDR3 nucleotides are TGTGCCAGCAGCCGTAACCGGGACAGGGGCTCTAACTATGGCTACACCTTC.

The rearrangement uses TRBV18 and TRBJ1-1, with a possible D match to TRBD1 (6 bases). The germline CDR1 and CDR2 sequences are KGHSH and LQKENI. The ends were cut back, 3 bases at V and 4 bases at J, with 15 bases in the middle. The CDR3 extends over 15 amino acids. The CDR3 protein is CASSPSLGGLTEAFF. Here the CDR3 DNA reads TGTGCCAGCTCACCTAGCCTCGGGGGGCTCACTGAAGCTTTCTTT.

The V gene is TRBV28, the J gene TRBJ1-2; the match to TRBD1 covers 8 bases. The CDR3 sequence is 14 residues long. Trimming took 11 bases from V and 3 from J; bases not matched to a gene: 11. Germline-derived CDR1 and CDR2 are MDHEN and SYDVKM. The CDR3 spells CAGWTGQGDYGYTF. In nucleotides, the CDR3 is TGTGCCGGATGGACAGGGCAGGGTGACTATGGCTACACCTTC.

The chain employs TRBV9 and TRBJ2-3; 10 bases agree with TRBD1. The CDR3 is 16 amino acids. Trimming removed 0 bases from V and 3 bases from J; junction bases left unmatched: 4. In germline, CDR1 is SGDLS, CDR2 YYNGEE. CDR3 nucleotide sequence: TGTGCCAGCAGCGTAGACGGGACAGGGGTGACAGATACGCAGTATTTT. Amino acids: CASSVDGTGVTDTQYF.

The genes are TRBV28 and TRBJ2-1; D gene uncertain. Germline CDR1 and CDR2: MDHEN and SYDVKM. Trimming took 3 bases from V and 8 from J, leaving 5 bases between them. The CDR3 covers 11 residues. CDR3 protein: CASSFIHEQFF. The CDR3 DNA is TGTGCCAGCAGTTTCATCCATGAGCAGTTCTTC.

V is TRBV10-3 and J is TRBJ1-6; D possibly corresponds to TRBD1 (5 bases). From germline, CDR1 is ENHRY and CDR2 SYGVKD. V was cut by 4 bases and J by 9 bases, with 13 bases left in between. The CDR3 contains 14 residues. The CDR3 sequence is CAISVEAGSSPLHF. As DNA, the CDR3 is TGTGCCATCAGTGTTGAGGCAGGGTCTTCACCCCTCCACTTT.